This T cell receptor (beta chain) came from a study of shared clonotypes between healthy human individuals. Data came from immunoSEQ multiplex PCR; TCRdb stores just in-frame clones and leaves some out. The top ten hold approximately 0.057% of the sample, which has hundreds of thousands of clones, 97% seen once. V was shortened by 4 bases and J by 0 bases, with 9 bases between the two germline ends. Germline loops: CDR1 SQVTM, CDR2 ANQGSEA. This CDR3 has 13 amino acids. About this clone itself: Its cognate antigen is unknown.

Overall study findings and caveats: What rarefaction showed was incomplete sorted-subset sequencing despite large depth. Of the naive CD4 clonotypes, approximately 5% were shared across several donors.

The sample consisted of naive CD4+ T cells sorted from blood. Subset in this sample: CD45RA+ positively selected. The J gene is TRBJ1-1, the V gene TRBV29-1; unclear D gene. The receptor comes from a woman aged 25 to 39 in good health. The DNA of the CDR3 is TGCAGCGTTGTTCGGGAGATGAACACTGAAGCTTTCTTT. Its translation: CSVVREMNTEAFF.